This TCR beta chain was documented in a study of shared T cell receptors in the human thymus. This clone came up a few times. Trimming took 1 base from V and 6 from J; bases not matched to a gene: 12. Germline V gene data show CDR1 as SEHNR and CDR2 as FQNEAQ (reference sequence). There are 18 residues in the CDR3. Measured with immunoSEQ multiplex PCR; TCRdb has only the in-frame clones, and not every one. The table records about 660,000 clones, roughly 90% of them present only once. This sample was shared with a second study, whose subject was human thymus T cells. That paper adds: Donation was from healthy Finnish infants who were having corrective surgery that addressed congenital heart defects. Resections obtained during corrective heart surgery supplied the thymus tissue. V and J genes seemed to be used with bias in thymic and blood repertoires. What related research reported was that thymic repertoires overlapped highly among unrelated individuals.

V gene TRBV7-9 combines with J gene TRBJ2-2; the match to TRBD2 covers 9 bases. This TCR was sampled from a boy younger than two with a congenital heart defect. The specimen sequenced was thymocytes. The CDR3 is CASSLGLADPEAAGELFF. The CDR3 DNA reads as TGTGCCAGCAGCTTAGGACTAGCGGACCCCGAGGCGGCCGGGGAGCTGTTTTTT.